This TCR beta chain was recorded in a study of cytomegalovirus exposure and HLA in healthy donors (dated by TCRdb to the late 2010s). Notes on the research overall: According to an earlier analysis of 587 of the donors, about 179 million T cells yielded 120 million or so unique TCR beta sequences and 276 Gb of sequence data. The number of donors typed differed by locus, with roughly 629-640 for A, B, C, DRB1 and DQB1, around 520 for DQA1, 600 to 610 for DPA1, and approximately 470 for DPB1. An early release covering around 630 HLA-typed donors comprised about 290 gigabases of sequencing data and around 80 million unique TCR sequences. Among a few hundred genotyped donors of the cohort, an average of about 240,000 unique TCR beta nucleotide sequences were sequenced per donor, 15% to 20% of them non-productive. A later analysis re-examined previously published TCR beta repertoires from 610 or so donors and added high-resolution HLA genotyping to investigate patterns of TCR occurrence. About five DR-DQ haplotypes were handled as single units for association and clustering, since linkage in the cohort was strong. A separate validation cohort of more than 100 different subjects was used in addition to the roughly 670-subject first cohort. HLA typing covered class I and class II loci at four-digit resolution. The later analysis used no new phenotypic data to find candidate immune exposures, relying instead on TCR beta sequences and their occurrence across donors. The study was designed to test whether signatures of past pathogen exposure could be identified by cataloging public T cell receptors. Of the 300 to 500 genotyped donors, 81% were placed in the genetic ancestry cluster associated with self-reported Caucasian donors. To predict cytomegalovirus infection status, the study combined high-throughput TCR immunosequencing, statistical association of individual TCRs with disease status, and machine learning. An earlier analysis of approximately 640 of the donors applied high-throughput TCR beta sequencing to assess whether each TCR beta V gene segment acted as functional or pseudogenic. Alongside the repertoire data, information on donor age, sex, ethnicity and CMV serostatus was compiled. All discovery cohort repertoires had been generated on a single sequencing platform. Using immunosequencing, the study profiled T cell repertoires from 666 subjects and related those repertoires to cytomegalovirus serostatus. A later genetic analysis used genome-wide SNP genotypes for about 60% of the 666 donors, treating that subset as a discovery cohort.

Receptor amplification or capture employed the immunoSEQ multiplex PCR assay. A mixture of 60 forward primers for TCR Vbeta segments and 13 reverse primers for TCR Jbeta segments was used in the multiplex PCR. The CDR3 region of rearranged TCR beta genes was amplified from genomic DNA by a multiplex PCR assay. The amplified TCR beta libraries were sequenced on the Illumina HiSeq System as 87-base-pair reads. For the original study's pipeline: Across the 600 to 700 repertoires, a later analysis counted 60 million to 90 million unique TCR beta chains, approximately 10 million of which were shared by at least two donors. A nearest-neighbor algorithm error-corrected the raw reads and collapsed the reads into unique sequences, merging closely related sequences to remove PCR and sequencing errors. To assign V, D and J gene segments, CDR3 sequences were aligned to IMGT reference sequences. For a sequence to be retained, a match of at least six nucleotides to both a V gene segment and a J gene segment was required. Rearrangements were classified as productive when the CDR3 lacked stop codons and remained in frame with V and J, and all other rearrangements were classified as non-productive. CDR3 was defined according to IMGT convention as the region running from the second conserved V-encoded cysteine to the conserved J-encoded phenylalanine. In an earlier analysis of around 570 of the donors, sequences lacking an unambiguous match to a single V gene segment were excluded. An earlier analysis of about 590 of the donors classified V segments as functional when productive rearrangements were above 56.7% and as segregating when the standard deviation between donors was above 5%. To diagnose cytomegalovirus status from the catalog of TCR beta chain sequences, a statistical classification framework was built. In a later analysis, V and J genes were assigned by comparing TCR nucleotide sequences against IMGT/GENE-DB human TR gene sequences. A later analysis assigned CDR3 sequences and most-parsimonious VDJ recombination scenarios with the TCRdist pipeline. A later analysis defined each TCR beta chain by its CDR3 amino acid sequence plus V-gene family, and excluded reads lacking a unique V-gene family. A later analysis removed 550 to 700 highly shared, low-generation-probability nucleotide sequences to deal with suspected cross-contamination and a sequencing artifact. For each public chain, a later analysis derived a clonal expansion index from normalized ranks of inferred template counts within each repertoire. A later analysis computed generation probabilities with a VDJ recombination model fitted to out-of-frame rearrangements, and checked the results against IGoR. Hypergeometric tests were used in a later analysis to score TCR-TCR, TCR-HLA and TCR-CMV co-occurrence, with a repertoire-size bias correction applied to the TCR pairs. In a later analysis, false discovery rates were estimated by permuting HLA or CMV assignments 20 times. In a later analysis, co-occurring TCRs were grouped with DBSCAN, and TCRdist sequence similarity was added when clustering was performed within HLA-allele-positive subsets. Repertoires with fewer than 30,000 or more than 120,000 public chains, plus five repertoires with anomalous nucleotide sharing, were excluded from co-occurrence clustering. TCRdb stores this immuneACCESS table with in-frame sequences only. Part of the clones is absent; in the studies checked, under half of the shortfall reflects unresolved V genes, and no reason is known for the rest. Clone size and the V and J calls come from that table; the DNA yielded D and trimming. Recorded for this sample are approximately 160,000 clones; about 70% of them occurred a single time. The ten largest clonotypes hold 3.5% to 5.5% of the sample.

In total, more than 500 healthy bone marrow donors made up the cohort. All cohort members were sampled while nominally healthy, although unrecorded immune exposures were likely present. The donor was CMV seropositive and belonged to the group of 250 to 300 seropositive cohort members. Every donor gave a peripheral blood sample, and the peripheral blood mononuclear cells from that sample were used for TCR beta sequencing. Genomic DNA was extracted from the blood cell samples with the Qiagen DNeasy Blood Extraction Kit. CDR3 length: 16 amino acids, cysteine to phenylalanine. Only the CDR3 part of the read is kept: 48 bases, read in frame from the first base. The germline V gene specifies SGHDT as CDR1 and YYEEEE as CDR2. Compared with germline, V lacks 3 bases and J lacks 2 bases; bases without a gene match: 7. Remarks on this clone: Its antigen specificity is not known. No base quality information exists; no much larger clone differs at one position.

Results and caveats for the whole study, not just this receptor: V-gene and J-gene trimming of TCR beta chains was associated with a missense DCLRE1C variant in a later genetic analysis, and the association was replicated in an independent cohort. HLA typing was unavailable for some donors at each locus, so association tests used only the typed subset. According to a later analysis, TCR association rates differed among HLA loci, with DRB1 alleles showing the most associated TCRs and HLA-C alleles showing the fewest. A later analysis reported that several top co-occurrence clusters appeared linked to parvovirus B19, influenza, CMV and Epstein-Barr virus. It was suggested by the authors that the approach could potentially be generalized to other disease states and immunological phenotypes. Linkage disequilibrium might explain the correlated functional status among segregating V segments, but an unknown experimental factor could not be ruled out. For the cohort, immune exposure information was limited to CMV serostatus. A further reported finding was that TCR beta sequences accurately predicted the HLA-A and HLA-B alleles for most subjects in the first cohort. Some IMGT-functional V segments, including TRBV6-2 and TRBV6-3, could not be told apart with the 87-base-pair reads, so those segments were excluded. Broadly in line with IMGT annotations, most TCR beta V segments showed up in productive rearrangements about 87% or about 30% of the time in an earlier analysis of several hundred of the donors. In a later analysis, HLA-associated TCR beta chains showed more clonal expansion and lower generation probabilities than non-associated chains that were equally common. According to a later analysis, most CMV-associated TCR beta chains appeared to be HLA-restricted, and the HLA associations seemed to be driven largely by CMV exposure. A later analysis associated about 17,000 TCR beta sequences with specific HLA alleles at a false discovery rate of 0.05. When HLA alleles, especially DR and DQ, strongly co-occurred, attributing TCR associations to individual alleles was difficult. In vitro tests confirmed that a few of the cytomegalovirus-associated TCR beta chains recognize cytomegalovirus antigens. While some public TCRs were present in many individuals, most TCR sequences turned up only very rarely across donors. A total of 150 to 200 TCR beta chains were listed by the study as associated with cytomegalovirus. In both the original and validation cohorts, the classifier was reported to diagnose cytomegalovirus status with high specificity and sensitivity. The earlier analysis of about 600 of the donors excluded seventeen rarely observed V segments, including chromosome 9 orphons, because counts were too low. In this cohort, only TCR beta chains were sequenced, and detectable features were limited by the absence of alpha or paired-chain data. Sequencing depth was assumed to be roughly uniform across donors in the presence/absence analyses, though that assumption may not hold. In a later genetic analysis, fewer N-insertions in productive TCRs were reported among donors in an Asian-associated ancestry cluster than the roughly 700-donor mean. A cluster of highly shared sequence variants was judged likely to represent a technical artifact of the sequencing pipeline.

The receptor was derived from a woman aged 18-29 years in good health and CMV-seropositive. The chain is assembled from TRBV5-6 and TRBJ2-1, and 8 junction bases match TRBD2. Sequences were obtained from PBMCs. The DNA is TGTGCCAGCAGCTCCAGTCGGGGGGGTACCTACAATGAGCAGTTCTTC. Its protein product is CASSSSRGGTYNEQFF.